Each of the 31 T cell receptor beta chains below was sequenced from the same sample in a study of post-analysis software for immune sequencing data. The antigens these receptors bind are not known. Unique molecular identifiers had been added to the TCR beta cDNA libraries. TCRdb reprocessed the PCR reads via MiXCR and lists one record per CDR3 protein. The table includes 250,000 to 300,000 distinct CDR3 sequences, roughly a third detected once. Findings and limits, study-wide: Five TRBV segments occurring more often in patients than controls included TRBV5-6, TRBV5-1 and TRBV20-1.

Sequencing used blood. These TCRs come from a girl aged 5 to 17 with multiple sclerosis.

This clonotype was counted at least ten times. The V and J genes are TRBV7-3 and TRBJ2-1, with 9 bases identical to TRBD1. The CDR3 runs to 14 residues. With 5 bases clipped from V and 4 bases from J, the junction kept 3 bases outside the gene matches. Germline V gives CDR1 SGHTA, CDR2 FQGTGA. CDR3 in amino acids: CASSLGQGYNEQFF. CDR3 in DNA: TGTGCCAGCAGCCTAGGACAGGGGTACAATGAGCAGTTCTTC.

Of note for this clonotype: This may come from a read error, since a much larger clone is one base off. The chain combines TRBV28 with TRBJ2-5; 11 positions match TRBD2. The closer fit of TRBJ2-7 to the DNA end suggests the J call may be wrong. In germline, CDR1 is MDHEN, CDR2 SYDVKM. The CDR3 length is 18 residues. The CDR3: CASSEVGTSGLSPYEQYF. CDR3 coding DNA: TGTGCCAGCAGCGAAGTTGGGACTAGCGGCCTGAGCCCCTACGAGCAGTACTTC.

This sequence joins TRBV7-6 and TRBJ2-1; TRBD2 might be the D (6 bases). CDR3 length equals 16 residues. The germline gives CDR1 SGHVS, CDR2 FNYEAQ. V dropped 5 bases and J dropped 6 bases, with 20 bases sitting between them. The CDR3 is CASSSGRLVVGNEQFF. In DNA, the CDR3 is TGTGCCAGCAGCAGTGGGAGACTAGTGGTGGGCAATGAGCAGTTCTTC.

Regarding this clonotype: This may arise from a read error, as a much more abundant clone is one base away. This chain's CDR3 is CSAMGAGDFGADTQYF. The CDR3 DNA follows: TGCAGTGCCATGGGGGCGGGGGATTTTGGCGCAGATACGCAGTATTTT. V and J are TRBV20-1 and TRBJ2-3, with D perhaps TRBD2 (7 bases). CDR3 length: 16 residues. In germline, CDR1 is DFQATT, CDR2 SNEGSKA (reference sequence). V was trimmed by 6 bases and J by 4 bases, leaving 23 bases between them.

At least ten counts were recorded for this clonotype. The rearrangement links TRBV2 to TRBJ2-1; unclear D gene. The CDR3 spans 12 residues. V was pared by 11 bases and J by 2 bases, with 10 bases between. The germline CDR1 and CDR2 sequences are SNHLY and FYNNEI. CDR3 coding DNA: TGTGCCTGCAAGTCCGCCTACAATGAGCAGTTCTTC. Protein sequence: CACKSAYNEQFF.

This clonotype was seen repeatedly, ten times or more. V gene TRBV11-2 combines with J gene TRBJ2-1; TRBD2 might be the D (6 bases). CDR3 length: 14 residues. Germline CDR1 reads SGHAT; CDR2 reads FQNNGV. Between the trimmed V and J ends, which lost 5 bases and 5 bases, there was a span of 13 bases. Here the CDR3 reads CASSTGGGNNEQFF. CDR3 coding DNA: TGTGCCAGCAGCACCGGTGGAGGGAACAATGAGCAGTTCTTC. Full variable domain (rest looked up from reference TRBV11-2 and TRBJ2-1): EAGVAQSPRYKIIEKRQSVAFWCNPISGHATLYWYQQILGQGPKLLIQFQNNGVVDDSQLPKDRFSAERLKGVDSTLKIQPAKLEDSAVYLCASSTGGGNNEQFFGPGTRLTVL.

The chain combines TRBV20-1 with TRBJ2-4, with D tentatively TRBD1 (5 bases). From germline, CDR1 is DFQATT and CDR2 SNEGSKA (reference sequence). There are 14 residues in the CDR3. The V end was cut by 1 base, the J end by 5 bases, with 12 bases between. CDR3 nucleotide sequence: TGCAGTGCTAGAGGGCAGGGATACGAAAACATTCAGTACTTC. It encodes CSARGQGYENIQYF.

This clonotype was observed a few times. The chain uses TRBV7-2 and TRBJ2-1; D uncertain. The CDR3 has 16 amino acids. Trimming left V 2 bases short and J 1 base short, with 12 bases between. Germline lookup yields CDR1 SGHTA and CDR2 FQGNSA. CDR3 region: CASSLRPVLSYNEQFF. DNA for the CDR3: TGTGCCAGCAGCTTACGTCCAGTCCTGTCCTACAATGAGCAGTTCTTC.

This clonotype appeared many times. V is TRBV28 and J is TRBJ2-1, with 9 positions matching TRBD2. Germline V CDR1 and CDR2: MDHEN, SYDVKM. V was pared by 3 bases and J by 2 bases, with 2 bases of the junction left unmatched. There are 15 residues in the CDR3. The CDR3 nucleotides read TGTGCCAGCAGTTTTAGACTAGCGGCCTACAATGAGCAGTTCTTC. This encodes CASSFRLAAYNEQFF.

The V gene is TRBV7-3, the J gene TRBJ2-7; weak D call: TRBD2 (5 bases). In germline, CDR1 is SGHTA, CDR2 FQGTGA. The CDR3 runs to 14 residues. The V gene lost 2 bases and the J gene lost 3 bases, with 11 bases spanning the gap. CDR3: CASSLGWGDYEQYF. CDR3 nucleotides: TGTGCCAGCAGCTTAGGTTGGGGAGACTACGAGCAGTACTTC.

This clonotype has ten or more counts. This CDR3 reads CSARDPASGGGGYNEQFF. The CDR3 nucleotides read TGCAGTGCTAGAGATCCGGCTAGCGGTGGCGGCGGATACAATGAGCAGTTCTTC. The chain employs TRBV20-1 and TRBJ2-1, with 7 bases that match TRBD2. The CDR3 is 18 amino acids. V was pared by 0 bases and J by 4 bases, with 15 bases of the junction left unmatched. Germline loops: CDR1 DFQATT, CDR2 SNEGSKA (reference sequence).

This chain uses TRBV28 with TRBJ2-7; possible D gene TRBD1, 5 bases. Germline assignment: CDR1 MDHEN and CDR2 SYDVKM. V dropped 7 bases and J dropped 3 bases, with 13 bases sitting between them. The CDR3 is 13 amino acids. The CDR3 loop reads CASTLGQNYEQYF. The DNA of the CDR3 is TGTGCCAGCACCTTGGGGCAGAACTACGAGCAGTACTTC.

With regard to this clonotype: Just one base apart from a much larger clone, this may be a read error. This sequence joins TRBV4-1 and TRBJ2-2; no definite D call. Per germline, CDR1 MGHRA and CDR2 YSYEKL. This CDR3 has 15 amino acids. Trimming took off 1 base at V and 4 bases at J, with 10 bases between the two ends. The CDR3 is CASSQVFLLTGELFF. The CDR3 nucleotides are TGCGCCAGCAGCCAAGTCTTCCTACTCACCGGGGAGCTGTTTTTT.

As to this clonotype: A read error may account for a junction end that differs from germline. The CDR3 loop reads CSARLAGVDTGERFF. As DNA, the CDR3 is TGCAGTGCTAGACTAGCGGGAGTGGACACCGGGGAGCGGTTTTTT. The chain joins TRBV20-1 to TRBJ2-2, with TRBD2 matching 10 bases. The CDR3 has 15 residues. Germline V gene lookup returns CDR1 DFQATT and CDR2 SNEGSKA (reference sequence).

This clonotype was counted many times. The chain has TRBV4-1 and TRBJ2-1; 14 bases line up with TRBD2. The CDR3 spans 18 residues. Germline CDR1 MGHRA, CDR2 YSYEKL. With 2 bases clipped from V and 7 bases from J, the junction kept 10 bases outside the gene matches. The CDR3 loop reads CASSQLQTSGRASNEQFF. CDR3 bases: TGCGCCAGCAGCCAACTCCAGACTAGCGGGAGGGCCAGTAATGAGCAGTTCTTC.

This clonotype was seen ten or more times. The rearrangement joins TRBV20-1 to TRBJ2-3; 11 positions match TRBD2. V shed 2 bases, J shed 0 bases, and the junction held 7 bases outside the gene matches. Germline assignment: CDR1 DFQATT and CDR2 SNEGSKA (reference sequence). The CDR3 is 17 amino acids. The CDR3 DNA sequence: TGCAGTGCTAGACCTAGCGGGAGGCGGGGTAGCACAGATACGCAGTATTTT. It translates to CSARPSGRRGSTDTQYF.

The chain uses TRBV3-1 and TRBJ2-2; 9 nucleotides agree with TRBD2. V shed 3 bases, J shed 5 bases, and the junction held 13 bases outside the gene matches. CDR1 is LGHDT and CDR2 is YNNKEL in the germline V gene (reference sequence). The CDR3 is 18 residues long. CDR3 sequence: CASSHRPLSGGKTGELFF. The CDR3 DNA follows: TGTGCCAGCAGCCATCGCCCCTTAAGCGGGGGGAAGACCGGGGAGCTGTTTTTT.

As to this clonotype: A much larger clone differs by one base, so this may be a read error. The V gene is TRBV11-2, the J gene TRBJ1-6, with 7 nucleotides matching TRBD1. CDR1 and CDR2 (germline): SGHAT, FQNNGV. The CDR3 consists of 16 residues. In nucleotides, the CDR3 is TGTGCCAGCAGCTTTATTTTAAGGGGGCCGGATTCACCCATCCACTTT. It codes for CASSFILRGPDSPIHF.

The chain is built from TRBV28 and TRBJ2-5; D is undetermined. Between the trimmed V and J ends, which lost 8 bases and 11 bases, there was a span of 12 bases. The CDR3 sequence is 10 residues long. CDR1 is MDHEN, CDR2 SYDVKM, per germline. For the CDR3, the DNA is TGTGCCAGCGGAAGGAATGAGCAGTACTTC. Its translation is CASGRNEQYF.

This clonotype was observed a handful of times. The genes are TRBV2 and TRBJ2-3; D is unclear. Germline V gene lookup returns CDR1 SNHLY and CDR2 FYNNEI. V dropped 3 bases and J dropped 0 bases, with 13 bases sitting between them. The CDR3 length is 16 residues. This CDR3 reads CASSELSGVSTDTQYF. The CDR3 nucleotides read TGTGCCAGCAGTGAGCTTTCTGGTGTTAGCACAGATACGCAGTATTTT. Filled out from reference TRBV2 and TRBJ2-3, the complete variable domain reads EPEVTQTPSHQVTQMGQEVILRCVPISNHLYFYWYRQILGQKVEFLVSFYNNEISEKSEIFDDQFSVERPDGSNFTLKIRSTKLEDSAMYFCASSELSGVSTDTQYFGPGTRLTVL.

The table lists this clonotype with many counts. The CDR3 sequence: CASSLRVLRGQGRNEQFF. The CDR3 region has the DNA TGTGCCAGCAGCTTAAGGGTCCTTCGGGGACAGGGGCGAAATGAGCAGTTCTTC. This chain connects TRBV7-8 to TRBJ2-1; 10 nucleotides agree with TRBD1. V gave up 2 bases and J gave up 7 bases; unmatched junction bases: 14. CDR3 length equals 18 residues. Germline V gene sequence: CDR1 SGHVS, CDR2 FQNEAQ.

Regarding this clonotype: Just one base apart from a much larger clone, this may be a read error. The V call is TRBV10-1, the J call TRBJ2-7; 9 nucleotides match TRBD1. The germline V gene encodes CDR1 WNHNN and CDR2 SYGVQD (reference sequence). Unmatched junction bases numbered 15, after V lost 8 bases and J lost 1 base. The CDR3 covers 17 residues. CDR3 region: CASGGDRAERWSYEQYF. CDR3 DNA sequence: TGCGCCAGCGGTGGGGACAGGGCGGAGCGGTGGTCCTACGAGCAGTACTTC.

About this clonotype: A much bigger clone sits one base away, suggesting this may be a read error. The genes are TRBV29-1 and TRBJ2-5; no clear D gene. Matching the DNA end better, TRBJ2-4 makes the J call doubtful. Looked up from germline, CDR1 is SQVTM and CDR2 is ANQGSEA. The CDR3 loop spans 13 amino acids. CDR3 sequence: CSALGRTKNIQYF. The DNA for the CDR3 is TGCAGCGCGCTAGGTCGGACCAAAAACATTCAGTACTTC.

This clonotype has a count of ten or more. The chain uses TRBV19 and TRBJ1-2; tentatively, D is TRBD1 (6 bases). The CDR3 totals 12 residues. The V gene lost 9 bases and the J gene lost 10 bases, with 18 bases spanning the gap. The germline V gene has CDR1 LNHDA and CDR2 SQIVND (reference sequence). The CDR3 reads CASLQGFNDYTF. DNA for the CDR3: TGTGCCAGCCTACAGGGATTTAACGACTACACCTTC.

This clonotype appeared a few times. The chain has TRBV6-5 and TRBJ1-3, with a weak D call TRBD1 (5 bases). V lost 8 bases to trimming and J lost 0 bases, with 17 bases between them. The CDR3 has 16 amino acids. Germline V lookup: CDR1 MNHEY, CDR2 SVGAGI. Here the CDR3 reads CASWPKGLFSGNTIYF. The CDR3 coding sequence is TGTGCCAGCTGGCCCAAGGGGCTCTTCTCTGGAAACACCATATATTTT.

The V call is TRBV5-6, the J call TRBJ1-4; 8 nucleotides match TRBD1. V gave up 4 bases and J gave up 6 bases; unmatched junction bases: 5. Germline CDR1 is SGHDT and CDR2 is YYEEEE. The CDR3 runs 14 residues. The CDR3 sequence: CASSILTGDEKLFF. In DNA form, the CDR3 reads TGTGCCAGCAGCATCCTGACAGGGGATGAAAAACTGTTTTTT.

DNA of the CDR3: TGTGCCAGCACCCCGGGACAGAACACTGAAGCTTTCTTT. Its translation is CASTPGQNTEAFF. The rearrangement uses TRBV6-2 or TRBV6-3 and TRBJ1-1; D possibly corresponds to TRBD1 (6 bases). Germline loops: CDR1 MNHEY, CDR2 SVGEGT. Trimming cost V 7 bases and J 1 base, with 10 bases left between them. There are 13 residues in the CDR3.

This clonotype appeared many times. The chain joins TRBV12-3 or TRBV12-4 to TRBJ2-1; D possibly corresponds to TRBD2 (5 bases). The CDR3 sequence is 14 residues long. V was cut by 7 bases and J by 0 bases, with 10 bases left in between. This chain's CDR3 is CASNGVSSYNEQFF. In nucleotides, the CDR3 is TGTGCCAGCAACGGGGTTAGCTCCTACAATGAGCAGTTCTTC.

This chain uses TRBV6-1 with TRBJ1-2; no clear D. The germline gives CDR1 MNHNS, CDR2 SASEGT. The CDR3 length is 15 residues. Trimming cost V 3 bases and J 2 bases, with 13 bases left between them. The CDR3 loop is CASSEDFTRNYGYTF. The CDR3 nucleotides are TGTGCCAGCAGTGAGGATTTCACCCGCAACTATGGCTACACCTTC.

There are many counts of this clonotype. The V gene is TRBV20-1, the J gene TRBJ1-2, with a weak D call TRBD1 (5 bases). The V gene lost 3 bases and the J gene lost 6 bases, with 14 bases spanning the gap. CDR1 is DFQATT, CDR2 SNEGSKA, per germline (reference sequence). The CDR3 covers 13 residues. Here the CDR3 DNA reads TGCAGTGCTAGTCTTGGGACGAGAGATGGCTACACCTTC. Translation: CSASLGTRDGYTF.

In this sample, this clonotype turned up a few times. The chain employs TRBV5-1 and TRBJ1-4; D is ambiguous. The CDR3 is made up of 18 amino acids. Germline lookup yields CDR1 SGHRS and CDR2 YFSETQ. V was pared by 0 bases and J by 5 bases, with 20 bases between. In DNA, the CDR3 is TGCGCCAGCAGCTTGGTTGCCAGCCCGAGGGTAAAAAATGAAAAACTGTTTTTT. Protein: CASSLVASPRVKNEKLFF.